This TCR beta chain comes out of a study of cytomegalovirus exposure and HLA in healthy donors (dated by TCRdb to about 2017). Background on the whole study: An earlier analysis of approximately 550 of the donors reported about 250 Gb of sequence data and about 100 million unique TCR beta sequences from about 180 million T cells. To predict cytomegalovirus infection status, the study brought together high-throughput TCR immunosequencing, statistical association of individual TCRs with disease status, and machine learning. All discovery cohort repertoires had been generated using a single sequencing platform. The aim of the study was to test whether cataloging public T cell receptors could identify signatures of past pathogen exposure. Across 398 genotyped donors of the cohort, an average of about 250,000 unique TCR beta nucleotide sequences per donor were sequenced, and about a sixth of those sequences were non-productive. Of the roughly 420 genotyped donors, 75% to 85% were placed in the genetic ancestry cluster associated with self-reported Caucasian donors. HLA typing covered class I and class II loci at four-digit resolution. A later analysis re-analyzed previously published TCR beta repertoires from 650 to 800 donors and added high-resolution HLA genotyping to study TCR occurrence patterns. Several DR-DQ haplotypes were handled as single units for association and clustering, since linkage in the cohort was strong. Typing coverage varied by locus: roughly 629-630 donors for A, B, C, DRB1 and DQB1; roughly 510 for DQA1; around 570 for DPA1; fewer than 480 for DPB1. Genome-wide SNP genotypes for about three fifths of the roughly 700 donors were used in a later genetic analysis, which treated that subset as a discovery cohort. In an earlier analysis of 587 of the donors, high-throughput TCR beta sequencing was used to judge whether each TCR beta V gene segment behaved as functional or pseudogenic. Alongside the repertoire data, information on donor age, sex, ethnicity and CMV serostatus was compiled. Approximately 300 gigabases of sequencing data and around 90 million unique TCR sequences made up an early release that covered 500 to 650 HLA-typed donors. The study used immunosequencing to profile the T cell repertoires of hundreds of subjects and linked those repertoires to cytomegalovirus serostatus. Rather than drawing on any new phenotypic data, the later analysis identified candidate immune exposures from TCR beta sequences and the way those sequences occurred across donors. A separate validation cohort of 100 to 150 different subjects was used in addition to the roughly 620-subject first cohort. Results the study describes overall, beyond this receptor: Assigning TCR associations to individual alleles was difficult when HLA alleles, especially DR and DQ, strongly co-occurred. Compared with the approximately 600-donor mean, donors in an Asian-associated ancestry cluster had fewer N-insertions in productive TCRs, according to a later genetic analysis. In a later analysis, TCR association rates were found to vary across HLA loci, with the most associated TCRs seen for DRB1 alleles and the fewest for HLA-C alleles. Some IMGT-functional V segments, including TRBV6-2 and TRBV6-3, could not be distinguished by the 87-base-pair reads and were therefore excluded. A total of roughly 160 TCR beta chains were listed by the study as associated with cytomegalovirus. Roughly 17 rarely observed V segments, including chromosome 9 orphons, were excluded from the earlier analysis of just under 600 of the donors because counts were too low. According to a later analysis, parvovirus B19, influenza, CMV and Epstein-Barr virus appeared linked to several top co-occurrence clusters. A few of the identified cytomegalovirus-associated TCR beta chains were confirmed in vitro to be specific for cytomegalovirus antigens. Correlated functional status among segregating V segments might reflect linkage disequilibrium, but an unknown experimental factor could not be ruled out. The only immune exposure information available for the cohort was CMV serostatus. While some public TCRs were present in many individuals, most TCR sequences turned up only very rarely across donors. In a later genetic analysis, a missense DCLRE1C variant was associated with V-gene and J-gene trimming of TCR beta chains, and the association was replicated in an independent cohort. Roughly uniform sequencing depth across donors was assumed in presence/absence analyses, although this assumption may not hold. Compared with equally common non-associated chains, HLA-associated TCR beta chains in a later analysis were more clonally expanded and had lower generation probabilities. A further reported finding was that TCR beta sequences accurately predicted the HLA-A and HLA-B alleles for most subjects in the first cohort. In this cohort, only TCR beta chains were sequenced, and detectable features were limited by the absence of alpha or paired-chain data. A later analysis found that most CMV-associated TCR beta chains appeared HLA-restricted, with HLA associations seemingly driven largely by CMV exposure. At a false discovery rate of 0.05, a later analysis linked about 17,000 TCR beta sequences to specific HLA alleles. The classifier was reported to diagnose cytomegalovirus status with high specificity and sensitivity in both the original and validation cohorts. The authors suggested that the approach could potentially be extended to other disease states and immunological phenotypes. A cluster of highly shared sequence variants was judged likely to represent a technical artifact of the sequencing pipeline. Because HLA typing was missing for some donors at each locus, association tests included only the typed subset. Broadly in line with IMGT annotations, most TCR beta V segments showed up in productive rearrangements about 87% or about 30% of the time in an earlier analysis of 587 of the donors.

The cohort consisted of hundreds of healthy bone marrow donors. At the time of sampling, all cohort members were nominally healthy, though unrecorded immune exposures were likely present. The donor was CMV seropositive and was included in the group of 289 seropositive cohort members. Each donor provided a peripheral blood sample, and peripheral blood mononuclear cells were used for TCR beta sequencing. Genomic DNA was extracted from the blood cell samples with the Qiagen DNeasy Blood Extraction Kit. In the case of this clone: Its antigen specificity is not known. It has no much larger one-base neighbor in the sample; base qualities were not kept.

Germline trimming: 0 bases from V, 6 bases from J; junction bases outside gene matches: 11. As encoded in the germline V gene, CDR1 is MGHRA while CDR2 is YSYEKL. Taken from cysteine to phenylalanine, the CDR3 has 16 residues. Just CDR3 DNA is preserved here, 48 bases in frame from base 1. The library was obtained by the immunoSEQ multiplex PCR assay. The multiplex PCR relied on a mix of 60 forward primers for TCR Vbeta segments and 13 reverse primers for TCR Jbeta segments. The CDR3 region of rearranged TCR beta genes was amplified from genomic DNA by a multiplex PCR assay. Amplified TCR beta libraries were sequenced as 87-base-pair reads on the Illumina HiSeq System. From the authors' description of their analysis: Across the 670 or so repertoires, a later analysis counted roughly 77 million unique TCR beta chains, about 10 million of which were shared by at least two donors. Raw reads were error-corrected and collapsed into unique sequences by a nearest-neighbor algorithm in which closely related sequences were merged to remove PCR and sequencing errors. CDR3 sequences were aligned to IMGT reference sequences to assign V, D and J gene segments. For a sequence to be retained, at least a six-nucleotide match to both a V gene segment and a J gene segment was required. A rearrangement was called productive if the CDR3 had no stop codons and remained in frame with V and J, and every other rearrangement was called non-productive. Following IMGT convention, CDR3 was defined as the stretch from the second conserved V-encoded cysteine to the conserved J-encoded phenylalanine. Sequences without an unambiguous match to a single V gene segment were excluded from the earlier analysis of about 630 of the donors. In an earlier analysis of 500 to 750 of the donors, V segments were called functional above 56.7% productive rearrangements and were called segregating when the between-donor standard deviation exceeded 5%. To diagnose cytomegalovirus status from the catalog of TCR beta chain sequences, a statistical classification framework was built. A later analysis assigned V and J genes by comparing TCR nucleotide sequences with IMGT/GENE-DB human TR gene sequences. The TCRdist pipeline was used in a later analysis to assign CDR3 sequences and most-parsimonious VDJ recombination scenarios. A later analysis defined each TCR beta chain by its CDR3 amino acid sequence plus V-gene family, and excluded reads lacking a unique V-gene family. A later analysis removed 550 to 700 highly shared, low-generation-probability nucleotide sequences to deal with suspected cross-contamination and a sequencing artifact. A later analysis calculated a clonal expansion index for each public chain from normalized within-repertoire ranks of inferred template counts. A later analysis computed generation probabilities with a VDJ recombination model fitted to out-of-frame rearrangements, and checked the results against IGoR. In a later analysis, hypergeometric tests were used to score TCR-TCR, TCR-HLA and TCR-CMV co-occurrence, with a repertoire-size bias correction applied to TCR pairs. In a later analysis, false discovery rates were estimated by permuting HLA or CMV assignments 20 times. A later analysis grouped co-occurring TCRs with DBSCAN, adding TCRdist sequence similarity when clustering within HLA-allele-positive subsets. Repertoires with fewer than 30,000 or more than 120,000 public chains, plus five repertoires with anomalous nucleotide sharing, were excluded from co-occurrence clustering. Entries here come from immuneACCESS through TCRdb and include only in-frame sequences with V and J called. Some clones fail to appear in such tables; in the studies checked, an unresolved V gene covers under half of the shortfall, and the cause of the remainder is unknown. The V and J calls and clone size come from that table; D and trimming were worked out from the DNA. Here the sample has 80,000 to 95,000 clones; about 78% occur a single time. The ten biggest clones cover 5.9% of the sample.

The V gene is TRBV4-1 and the J gene is TRBJ2-7, with 7 bases in between that match TRBD1. What was sequenced was PBMCs. This clonotype was obtained from a man between 18 and 29 years old in good health and CMV-seropositive. The DNA reads as follows: TGCGCCAGCAGCCAAGAATTGGTCGTGAGGGGGCGCGAGCAGTACTTC. It specifies CASSQELVVRGREQYF.